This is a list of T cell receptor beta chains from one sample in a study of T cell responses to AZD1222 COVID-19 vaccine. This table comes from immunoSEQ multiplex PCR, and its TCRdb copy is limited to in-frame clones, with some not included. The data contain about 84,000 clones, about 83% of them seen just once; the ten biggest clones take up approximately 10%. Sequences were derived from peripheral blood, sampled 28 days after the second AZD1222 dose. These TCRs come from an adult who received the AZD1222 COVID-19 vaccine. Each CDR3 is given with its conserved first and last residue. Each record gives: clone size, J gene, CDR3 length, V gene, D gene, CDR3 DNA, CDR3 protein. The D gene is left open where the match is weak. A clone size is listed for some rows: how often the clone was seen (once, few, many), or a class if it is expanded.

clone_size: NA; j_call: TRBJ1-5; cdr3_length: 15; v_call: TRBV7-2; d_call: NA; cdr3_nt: TGTGCCAGCAGCTACGACAATCAGGGGTATCAGCCCCAGCATTTT; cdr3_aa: CASSYDNQGYQPQHF
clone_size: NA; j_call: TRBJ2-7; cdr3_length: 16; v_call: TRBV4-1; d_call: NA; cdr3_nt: TGCGCCAGCAGCCCCGGGGCAGCAGGGGGGGCCTACGAGCAGTACTTC; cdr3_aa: CASSPGAAGGAYEQYF
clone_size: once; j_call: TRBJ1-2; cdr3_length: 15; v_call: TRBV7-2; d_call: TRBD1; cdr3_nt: TGTGCCAGCAGCTCGGACAGGGGAGTTTGGTATGGCTACACCTTC; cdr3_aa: CASSSDRGVWYGYTF
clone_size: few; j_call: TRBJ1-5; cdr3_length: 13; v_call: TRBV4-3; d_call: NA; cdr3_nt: TGCGCCAGCAGCCAGCTCCGAGATCAGCCCCAGCATTTT; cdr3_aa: CASSQLRDQPQHF
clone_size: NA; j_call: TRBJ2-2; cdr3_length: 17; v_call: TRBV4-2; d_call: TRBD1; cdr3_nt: TGTGCCAGCAGCCAAGCGGCCAGGGGGCTTTATGCCGGGGAGCTGTTTTTT; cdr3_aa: CASSQAARGLYAGELFF
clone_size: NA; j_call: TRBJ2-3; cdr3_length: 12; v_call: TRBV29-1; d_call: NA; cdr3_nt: TGCAGCGTTTTGACCGGGACAGATACGCAGTATTTT; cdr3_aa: CSVLTGTDTQYF
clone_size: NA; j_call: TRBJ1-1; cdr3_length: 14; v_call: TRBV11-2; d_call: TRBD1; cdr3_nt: TGTGCCAGCAGCTCGGGATACAGGGGCCTTGAAGCTTTCTTT; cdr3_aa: CASSSGYRGLEAFF
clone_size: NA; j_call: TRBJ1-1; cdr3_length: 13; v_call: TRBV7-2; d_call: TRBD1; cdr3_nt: TGTGCCAGCAGCGCGCGACAGGGGACTGAAGCTTTCTTT; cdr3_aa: CASSARQGTEAFF
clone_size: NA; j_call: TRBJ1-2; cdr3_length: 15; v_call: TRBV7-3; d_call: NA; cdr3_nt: TGTGCCAGCAGCTTAACCGCAGGGGAGAGTGGTGGCTACACCTTC; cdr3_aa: CASSLTAGESGGYTF
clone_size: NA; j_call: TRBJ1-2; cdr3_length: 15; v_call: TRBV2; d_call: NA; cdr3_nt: TGTGCCAGCACCGAGAGTCACCTTTATTTTTACGGGTACACCTTC; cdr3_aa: CASTESHLYFYGYTF
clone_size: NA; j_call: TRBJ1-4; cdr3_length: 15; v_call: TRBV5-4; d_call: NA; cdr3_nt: TGTGCCAGCAGCTCGGGGGGTCTAACTAATGAAAAACTGTTTTTT; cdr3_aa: CASSSGGLTNEKLFF
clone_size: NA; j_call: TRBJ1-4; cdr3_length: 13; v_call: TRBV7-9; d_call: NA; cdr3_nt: TGTGCCAGCAGCTACAGGGCTAATGAAAAACTGTTTTTT; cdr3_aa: CASSYRANEKLFF
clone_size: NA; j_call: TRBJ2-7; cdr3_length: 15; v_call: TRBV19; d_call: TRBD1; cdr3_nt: TGTGCCAGTAGTCCGAGGACAGGGGAGTATTACGAGCAGTACTTC; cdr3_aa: CASSPRTGEYYEQYF
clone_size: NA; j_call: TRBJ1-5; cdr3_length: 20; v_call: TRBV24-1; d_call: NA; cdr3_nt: TGTGCCACCAGTGATTTGCACTTCCGCAGGTCCGGATTTCGGGATCAGCCCCAGCATTTT; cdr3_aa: CATSDLHFRRSGFRDQPQHF
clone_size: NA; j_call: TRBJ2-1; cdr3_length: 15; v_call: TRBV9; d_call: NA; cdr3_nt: TGTGCCAGCAGCGTAGACTATAGCTCCTACAATGAGCAGTTCTTC; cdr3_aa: CASSVDYSSYNEQFF
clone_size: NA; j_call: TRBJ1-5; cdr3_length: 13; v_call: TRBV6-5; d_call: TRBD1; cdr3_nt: TGTGCCAGCTACAACAGGGGAAAACAGCCCCAGCATTTT; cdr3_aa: CASYNRGKQPQHF
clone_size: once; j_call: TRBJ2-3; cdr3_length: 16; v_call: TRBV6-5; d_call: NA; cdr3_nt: TGTGCCAGCAGTTACGTGGCAGGGTATTTGGCAGATACGCAGTATTTT; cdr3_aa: CASSYVAGYLADTQYF
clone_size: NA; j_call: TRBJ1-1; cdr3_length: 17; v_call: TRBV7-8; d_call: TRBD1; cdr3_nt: TGTGCCAGCAGCCGAGGACAGGGGAAGGCTAGGAACACTGAAGCTTTCTTT; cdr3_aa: CASSRGQGKARNTEAFF
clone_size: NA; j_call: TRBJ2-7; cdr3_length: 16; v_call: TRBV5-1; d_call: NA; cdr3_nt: TGCGCCAGCAGCCCGGTGGGCAGGGGAGGGCCCTACGAGCAGTACTTC; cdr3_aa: CASSPVGRGGPYEQYF
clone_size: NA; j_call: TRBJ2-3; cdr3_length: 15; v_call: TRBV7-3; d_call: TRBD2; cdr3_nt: TGTGCCAGCAGCATCGTAGCGGGGGGGCCCGATACGCAGTATTTT; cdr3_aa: CASSIVAGGPDTQYF
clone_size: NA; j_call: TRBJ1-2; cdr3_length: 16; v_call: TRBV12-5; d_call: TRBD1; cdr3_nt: TGTGCTAGTGGATGGGACAGGGGACTCACTAACTATGGCTACACCTTC; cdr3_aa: CASGWDRGLTNYGYTF
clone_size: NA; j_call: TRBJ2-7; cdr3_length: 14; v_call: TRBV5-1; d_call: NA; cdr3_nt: TGCGCCAGCAGCGCCCTACGGGGGCGGAGGGAGCAGTACTTC; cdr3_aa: CASSALRGRREQYF
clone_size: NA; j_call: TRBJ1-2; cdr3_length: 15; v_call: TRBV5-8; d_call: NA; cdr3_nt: TGTGCCAGCAGCCCGGGACTGATAACTAACTATGGCTACACCTTC; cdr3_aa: CASSPGLITNYGYTF
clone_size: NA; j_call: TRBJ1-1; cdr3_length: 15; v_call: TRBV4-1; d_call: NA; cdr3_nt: TGCGCCAGCAGCCAAGTGGGCACCCAGGCCACTGAAGCTTTCTTT; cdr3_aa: CASSQVGTQATEAFF
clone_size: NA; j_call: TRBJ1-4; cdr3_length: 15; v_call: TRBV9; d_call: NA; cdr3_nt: TGTGCCAGCAGCGTAGATGGAACCCGGAGTGAAAAACTGTTTTTT; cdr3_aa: CASSVDGTRSEKLFF
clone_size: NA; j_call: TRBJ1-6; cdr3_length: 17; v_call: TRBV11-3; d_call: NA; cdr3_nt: TGTGCCAGCAGCTCGCCCGCAGCGAGCTCCTATAATTCACCCCTCCACTTT; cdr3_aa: CASSSPAASSYNSPLHF
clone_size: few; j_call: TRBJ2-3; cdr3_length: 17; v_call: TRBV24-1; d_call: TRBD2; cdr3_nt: TGTGCCACCAGTGATTCAAGCTCTAGCGGGGGGCCAGATACGCAGTATTTT; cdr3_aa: CATSDSSSSGGPDTQYF
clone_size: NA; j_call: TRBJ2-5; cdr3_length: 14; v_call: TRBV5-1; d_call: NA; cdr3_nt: TGCGCCAGCAGCTTCGGGCAGAATCAAGAGACCCAGTACTTC; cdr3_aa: CASSFGQNQETQYF
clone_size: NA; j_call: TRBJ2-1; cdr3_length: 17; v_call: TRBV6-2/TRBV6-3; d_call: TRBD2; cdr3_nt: TGTGCCAGCAGTTACTCGCCGACTAGCGGGGTATACAATGAGCAGTTCTTC; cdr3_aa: CASSYSPTSGVYNEQFF
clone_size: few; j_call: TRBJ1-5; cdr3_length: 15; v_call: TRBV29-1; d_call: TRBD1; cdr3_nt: TGCAGCGTCGCCGGACAGGGAAATAGCAATCAGCCCCAGCATTTT; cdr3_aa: CSVAGQGNSNQPQHF
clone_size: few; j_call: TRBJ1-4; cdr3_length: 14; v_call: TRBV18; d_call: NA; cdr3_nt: TGTGCCAGCTCACCACCGGGGGACGCCGAAAAACTGTTTTTT; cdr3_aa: CASSPPGDAEKLFF
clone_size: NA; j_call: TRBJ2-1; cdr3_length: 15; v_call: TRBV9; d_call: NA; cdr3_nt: TGTGCCAGCAGCGTAGCCCAGGACAGCTACAATGAGCAGTTCTTC; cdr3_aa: CASSVAQDSYNEQFF
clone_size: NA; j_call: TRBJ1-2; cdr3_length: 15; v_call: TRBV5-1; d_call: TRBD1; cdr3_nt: TGCGCCAGCAGCCGTCAGGGGGAGGAGGGCTATGGCTACACCTTC; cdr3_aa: CASSRQGEEGYGYTF
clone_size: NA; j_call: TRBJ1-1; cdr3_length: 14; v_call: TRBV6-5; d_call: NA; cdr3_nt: TGTGCCAGCATCCAGGGATCCCAGAACACTGAAGCTTTCTTT; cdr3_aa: CASIQGSQNTEAFF
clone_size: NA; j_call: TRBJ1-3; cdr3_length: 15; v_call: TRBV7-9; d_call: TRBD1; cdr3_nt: TGTGCCAGCAGCTCCCAGGGGGCAGCTGGAAACACCATATATTTT; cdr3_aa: CASSSQGAAGNTIYF
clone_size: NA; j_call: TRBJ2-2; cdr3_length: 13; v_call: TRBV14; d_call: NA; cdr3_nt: TGTGCCAGCAGCCGAAGGGAGATCGGGGAGCTGTTTTTT; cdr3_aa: CASSRREIGELFF
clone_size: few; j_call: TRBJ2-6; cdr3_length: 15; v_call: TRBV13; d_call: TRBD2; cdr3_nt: TGTGCCAGCAGCCCGGGGGGAGCTGGGGCCAACGTCCTGACTTTC; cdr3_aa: CASSPGGAGANVLTF
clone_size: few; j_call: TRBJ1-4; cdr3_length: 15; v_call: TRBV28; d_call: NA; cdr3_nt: TGTGCCAGCAGCTCGACACAGGGAGTGGGTGAAAAACTGTTTTTT; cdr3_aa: CASSSTQGVGEKLFF
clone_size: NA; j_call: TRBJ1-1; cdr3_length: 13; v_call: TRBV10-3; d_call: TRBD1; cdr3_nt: TGTGCCATCAGAAAGACAGGGGACACTGAAGCTTTCTTT; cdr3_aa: CAIRKTGDTEAFF
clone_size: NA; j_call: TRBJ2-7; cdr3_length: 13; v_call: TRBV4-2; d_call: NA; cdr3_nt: TGTGCCAGCAGCCTCCAACGGCCTGACGAGCAGTACTTC; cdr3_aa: CASSLQRPDEQYF
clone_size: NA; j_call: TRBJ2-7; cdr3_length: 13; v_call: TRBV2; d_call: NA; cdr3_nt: TGTGCCAGCACTAACTTAGGGGGCTACGAGCAGTACTTC; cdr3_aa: CASTNLGGYEQYF
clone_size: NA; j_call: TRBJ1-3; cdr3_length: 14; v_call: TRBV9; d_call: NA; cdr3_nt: TGTGCCAGCAGCGAACAGGGACCTGGAAACACCATATATTTT; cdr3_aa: CASSEQGPGNTIYF
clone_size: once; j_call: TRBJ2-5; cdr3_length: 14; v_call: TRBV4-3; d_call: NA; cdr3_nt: TGCGCCAGCAGCCAAACCGGAAACCAAGAGACCCAGTACTTC; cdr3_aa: CASSQTGNQETQYF
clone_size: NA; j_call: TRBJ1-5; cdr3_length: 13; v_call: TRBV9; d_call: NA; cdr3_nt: TGTGCCAGCAGCGTAGGAGTCAGTCAGCCCCAGCATTTT; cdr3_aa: CASSVGVSQPQHF
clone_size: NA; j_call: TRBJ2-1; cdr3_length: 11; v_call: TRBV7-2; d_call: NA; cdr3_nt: TGTGCCAGCAGCTCGGACAATGAGCAGTTCTTC; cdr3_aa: CASSSDNEQFF
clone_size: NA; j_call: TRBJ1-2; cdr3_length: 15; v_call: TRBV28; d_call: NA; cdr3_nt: TGTGCCAGCAGTTTTTGGGGGGGCGCTAACTATGGCTACACCTTC; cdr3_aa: CASSFWGGANYGYTF
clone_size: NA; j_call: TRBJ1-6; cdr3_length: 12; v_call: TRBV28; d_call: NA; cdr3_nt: TGTGCCAGCAGACAGACTAATTCACCCCTCCACTTT; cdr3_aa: CASRQTNSPLHF
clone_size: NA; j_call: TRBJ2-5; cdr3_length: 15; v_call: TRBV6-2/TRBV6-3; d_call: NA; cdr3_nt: TGTGCCAGCAGTTATTGGGGGGCAAACCAAGAGACCCAGTACTTC; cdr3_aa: CASSYWGANQETQYF
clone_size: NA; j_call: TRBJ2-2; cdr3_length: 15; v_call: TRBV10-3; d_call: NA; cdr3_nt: TGTGCCATCAGTGCGGGGACACAGAACACCGGGGAGCTGTTTTTT; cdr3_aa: CAISAGTQNTGELFF
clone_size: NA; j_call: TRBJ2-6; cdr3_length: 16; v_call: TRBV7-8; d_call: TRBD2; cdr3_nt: TGTGCCAGCCGAGCGGGGGGGTCGGGCGAGGCCAACGTCCTGACTTTC; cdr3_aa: CASRAGGSGEANVLTF
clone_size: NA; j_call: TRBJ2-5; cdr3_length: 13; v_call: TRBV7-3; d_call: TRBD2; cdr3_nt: TGTGCCAGCAGCTTAGCGGGGGGCGAGACCCAGTACTTC; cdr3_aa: CASSLAGGETQYF
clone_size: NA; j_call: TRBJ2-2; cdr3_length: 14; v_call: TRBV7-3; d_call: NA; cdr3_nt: TGTGCCAGCAGTCGACATGCGAACACCGGGGAGCTGTTTTTT; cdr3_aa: CASSRHANTGELFF
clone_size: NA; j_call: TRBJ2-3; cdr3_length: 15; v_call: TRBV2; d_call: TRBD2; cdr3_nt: TGTGCCAGCAGCCGACTAGCGGGGAACACAGATACGCAGTATTTT; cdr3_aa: CASSRLAGNTDTQYF
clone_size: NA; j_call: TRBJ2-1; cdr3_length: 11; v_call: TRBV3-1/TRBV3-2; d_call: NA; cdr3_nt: TGTGCCAGCACCTCCGCCTATGAGCAGTTCTTC; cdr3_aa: CASTSAYEQFF
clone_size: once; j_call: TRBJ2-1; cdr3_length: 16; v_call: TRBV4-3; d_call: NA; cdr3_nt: TGCGCCAGCAGCCAAGATAGTCGAATACTCTACAATGAGCAGTTCTTC; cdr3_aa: CASSQDSRILYNEQFF
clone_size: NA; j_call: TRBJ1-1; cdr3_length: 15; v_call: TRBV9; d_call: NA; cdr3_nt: TGTGCCTCGACCGAGGGGGTTCGACAGGACACTGAAGCTTTCTTT; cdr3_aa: CASTEGVRQDTEAFF
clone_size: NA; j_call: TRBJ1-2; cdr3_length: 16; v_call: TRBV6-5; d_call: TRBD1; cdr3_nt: TGTGCCAGCAGTTCCCCGAGGGACAGAGATAACTATGGCTACACCTTC; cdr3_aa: CASSSPRDRDNYGYTF
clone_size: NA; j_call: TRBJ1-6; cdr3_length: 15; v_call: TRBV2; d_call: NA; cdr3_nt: TGTGCCAGCCGAGGGCGGAGCTCCTATAATTCACCCCTCCACTTT; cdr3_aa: CASRGRSSYNSPLHF
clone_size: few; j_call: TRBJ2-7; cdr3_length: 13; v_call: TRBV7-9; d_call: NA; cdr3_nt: TGTGCCAGCAGCTCGACAGAGACCTACGAGCAGTACTTC; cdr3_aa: CASSSTETYEQYF